These 27 T cell receptor beta chains were sequenced from one sample in a study of shared clonotypes between healthy human individuals. Libraries were prepared by immunoSEQ multiplex PCR; TCRdb keeps only in-frame clonotypes and omits some of them. The sample has approximately 1,000,000 clones; about 72% are singletons. The sequenced sample was memory CD4+ T cells from PBMCs. Subset given: CD45RA-negative fraction. Receptors were obtained from a man in his late teens or twenties in good health. Some clones in this sample may be carry-over from other donors' samples.

J is TRBJ2-2 and V is TRBV5-1; TRBD2 aligns across 10 bases. The CDR3 totals 16 residues. The V and J ends lost 0 bases and 1 base, in that order; junction bases with no gene match: 0. Germline V lookup: CDR1 SGHRS, CDR2 YFSETQ. CDR3 nucleotides: TGCGCCAGCAGCTTGGGGACTAGCGGGAACACCGGGGAGCTGTTTTTT. Amino acids: CASSLGTSGNTGELFF. The variable domain in full, completed from reference TRBV5-1 and TRBJ2-2, reads KAGVTQTPRYLIKTRGQQVTLSCSPISGHRSVSWYQQTPGQGLQFLFEYFSETQRNKGNFPGRFSGRQFSNSRSEMNVSTLELGDSALYLCASSLGTSGNTGELFFGEGSRLTVL.

The count of this clone is one. The chain links TRBV18 to TRBJ2-7; tentative D call: TRBD1 (6 bases). With 6 bases removed from V and 0 bases from J, the gap between germline ends came to 15 bases. Germline-derived CDR1 and CDR2 are KGHSH and LQKENI. The CDR3 has 15 amino acids. CDR3 protein: CASSPPQGISYEQYF. The CDR3 DNA reads TGTGCCAGCTCCCCCCCTCAGGGGATCTCCTACGAGCAGTACTTC.

The sample holds one count of this clone. V and J are TRBV7-2 and TRBJ1-3; a possible D gene is TRBD1 (5 bases). V shed 3 bases and J shed 0 bases, with 12 bases lying between them. The CDR3 loop spans 16 amino acids. Germline CDR1 SGHTA, CDR2 FQGNSA. The CDR3 DNA sequence: TGTGCCAGCAGCTTGGGACCTGTGAGCTCTGGAAACACCATATATTTT. This codes for CASSLGPVSSGNTIYF.

The gene calls are TRBV7-2 and TRBJ2-3; no definite D call. Germline V gene lookup returns CDR1 SGHTA and CDR2 FQGNSA. The CDR3 runs to 16 residues. V lost 1 base to trimming and J lost 1 base, with 12 bases between them. The CDR3 region is CASSLDSHGGTDTQYF. CDR3 nucleotides: TGTGCCAGCAGCTTAGATAGCCATGGAGGCACAGATACGCAGTATTTT. The complete variable domain, with remaining parts taken from reference TRBV7-2 and TRBJ2-3, reads GAGVSQSPSNKVTEKGKDVELRCDPISGHTALYWYRQSLGQGLEFLIYFQGNSAPDKSGLPSDRFSAERTGGSVSTLTIQRTQQEDSAVYLCASSLDSHGGTDTQYFGPGTRLTVL.

The chain is built from TRBV11-1 and TRBJ2-5; 9 bases are a match to TRBD2. The assigned J gene may be wrong: the sequence end matches TRBJ2-7 better. CDR3 size: 14 residues. CDR1 and CDR2 from the germline V gene are SGHAT and FQDESV (reference sequence). Here the CDR3 reads CASSLLAGVNEQYF. The CDR3, as DNA: TGTGCCAGCAGCCTATTAGCGGGAGTCAACGAGCAGTACTTC.

The genes are TRBV5-6 and TRBJ2-5, with D hard to call. V gave up 0 bases and J gave up 4 bases, with 13 bases separating them. The germline V gene encodes CDR1 SGHDT and CDR2 YYEEEE. The CDR3 spans 15 residues. The CDR3 reads CASSLGGSGSETQYF. CDR3 in DNA: TGTGCCAGCAGCTTGGGCGGATCGGGTTCAGAGACCCAGTACTTC.

The chain uses TRBV6-1 and TRBJ2-1; tentatively, D is TRBD1 (5 bases). Germline V gene data show CDR1 as MNHNS and CDR2 as SASEGT. Trimming left V 1 base short and J 6 bases short, with 13 bases between. The CDR3 has 15 amino acids. The CDR3 coding sequence is TGTGCCAGCAGTGAAGGAAGTGCAGGGCTCAATGAGCAGTTCTTC. Translating it yields CASSEGSAGLNEQFF.

A note on this clone: The sample contains more than one DNA sequence encoding this CDR3. The chain combines TRBV6-6 with TRBJ1-1, with D perhaps TRBD1 (5 bases). The CDR3 is 13 amino acids. The ends were cut back, 6 bases at V and 4 bases at J, with 12 bases in the middle. CDR1 and CDR2 from the germline V gene are MNHNY and SVGAGI (reference sequence). CDR3 in amino acids: CASSSGGGTEAFF. CDR3 nucleotide sequence: TGTGCCAGCAGCTCTGGGGGAGGCACTGAAGCTTTCTTT.

In the case of this clone: With a much larger clone just one base away, this may be a read error. The V gene is TRBV29-1, the J gene TRBJ1-5, with 9 bases fitting TRBD1. The CDR3 spans 14 residues. The junction had 9 bases not matched to a gene; V was cut back by 7 bases and J by 5 bases. Germline V gene sequence: CDR1 SQVTM, CDR2 ANQGSEA. CDR3 nucleotides: TGCAGCGCTGGGGGACAGGGTGATCATCAGCCCCAGCATTTT. Protein: CSAGGQGDHQPQHF.

The J gene is TRBJ2-3, the V gene TRBV19; 9 bases are a match to TRBD2. The germline CDR1 and CDR2 sequences are LNHDA and SQIVND (reference sequence). The CDR3 is 17 residues long. J lost 5 bases, V lost 0 bases, and 9 bases had no gene match. CDR3 loop: CASSIEGASGTRDTQYF. CDR3 bases: TGTGCCAGTAGTATAGAGGGGGCTAGCGGGACGAGAGATACGCAGTATTTT.

A note on this clone: The identical CDR3 is also encoded by other nucleotide sequences in the sample. This sequence joins TRBV5-1 and TRBJ2-7; 7 nucleotides align to TRBD1. The CDR3 spans 15 residues. Unmatched junction bases numbered 6, after V lost 0 bases and J lost 3 bases. Germline V CDR1 and CDR2: SGHRS, YFSETQ. CDR3 protein: CASSLAGQGVYEQYF. CDR3 sequence (DNA): TGCGCCAGCAGCTTGGCAGGTCAGGGGGTCTACGAGCAGTACTTC.

The chain carries TRBV27 and TRBJ1-2, with D perhaps matching TRBD1 (5 bases). Germline V lookup: CDR1 MNHEY, CDR2 SMNVEV (reference sequence). With 10 bases removed from V and 2 bases from J, the gap between germline ends came to 17 bases. This CDR3 is built from 14 residues. The CDR3 sequence: CATSRDGENYGYTF. Here the CDR3 DNA reads TGTGCCACCAGCCGGGACGGAGAAAACTATGGCTACACCTTC.

V and J are TRBV2 and TRBJ2-1; D is possibly TRBD1 (6 bases). The V end lost 7 bases, the J end lost 0 bases, and 13 bases lay between the germline ends. Germline assignment: CDR1 SNHLY and CDR2 FYNNEI. The CDR3 sequence is 15 residues long. The CDR3: CASTQTGSSYNEQFF. The CDR3 nucleotides read TGTGCCAGCACCCAGACAGGTAGCTCCTACAATGAGCAGTTCTTC. The full variable domain, completed using reference TRBV2 and TRBJ2-1, is EPEVTQTPSHQVTQMGQEVILRCVPISNHLYFYWYRQILGQKVEFLVSFYNNEISEKSEIFDDQFSVERPDGSNFTLKIRSTKLEDSAMYFCASTQTGSSYNEQFFGPGTRLTVL.

For the CDR3, the DNA is TGTGCCAGCAGCTTCGGGATGTTGAACACTGAAGCTTTCTTT. Its protein is CASSFGMLNTEAFF. This chain connects TRBV5-7 to TRBJ1-1; no firm D call. TRBV5-7 is flagged as an ORF with uncertain function. Trimming took off 2 bases at V and 0 bases at J, with 8 bases between the two ends. The CDR3 runs 14 residues.

The CDR3 is CASSFQTGLDEQFF. The CDR3 nucleotides read TGCGCCAGCAGCTTTCAAACGGGACTAGATGAGCAGTTCTTC. V gene TRBV5-1 combines with J gene TRBJ2-1; 8 bases are shared with TRBD2. Germline V gene lookup returns CDR1 SGHRS and CDR2 YFSETQ. The CDR3 runs to 14 residues. The V and J ends lost 2 bases and 8 bases, in that order; junction bases with no gene match: 6.

The chain employs TRBV4-1 and TRBJ1-5; no clear D gene. V was cut by 0 bases and J by 14 bases, with 17 bases left in between. CDR1 is MGHRA, CDR2 YSYEKL, per germline. The CDR3 covers 14 residues. The CDR3 loop is CASSQENGAGIKHF. CDR3 bases: TGCGCCAGCAGCCAAGAAAATGGTGCCGGGATCAAGCATTTT.

This clone was detected many times. This chain joins TRBV6-1 and TRBJ2-5; D may be TRBD1 or TRBD2 (6 bases each). There are 15 residues in the CDR3. Germline V gene lookup returns CDR1 MNHNS and CDR2 SASEGT. Trimming shortened V by 8 bases and J by 5 bases, and 21 bases separated the two germline ends. The CDR3 DNA follows: TGTGCCAGCCCGAGTGGCGGGACAAGTAGGGAGACCCAGTACTTC. Translated, it gives CASPSGGTSRETQYF.

The gene calls are TRBV2 and TRBJ2-3; 9 nucleotides agree with TRBD2. The germline gives CDR1 SNHLY, CDR2 FYNNEI. With 8 bases clipped from V and 4 bases from J, the junction kept 7 bases outside the gene matches. The CDR3 runs 14 residues. The CDR3 bases are TGTGCCAGCGGCCCTAGCGGGGCCCCAGATACGCAGTATTTT. This translates into CASGPSGAPDTQYF.

V and J are TRBV30 and TRBJ2-2; 7 nucleotides agree with TRBD2. This CDR3 has 14 residues. Germline lookup yields CDR1 GTSNPN and CDR2 SVGIG (reference sequence). V was clipped by 0 bases and J by 7 bases; unmatched bases: 5. CDR3 DNA sequence: TGTGCCTGGAGTGTAGCGCCTAGCGGCGGGGAGCTGTTTTTT. Translation gives CAWSVAPSGGELFF.

Here the CDR3 reads CASSRTRTKETQYF. CDR3 bases: TGTGCCAGCAGCCGTACGAGGACTAAAGAGACCCAGTACTTC. This chain connects TRBV5-6 to TRBJ2-5; tentatively, D is TRBD2 (6 bases). CDR3 size: 14 residues. V gave up 4 bases and J gave up 3 bases, with 13 bases separating them. Germline assignment: CDR1 SGHDT and CDR2 YYEEEE.

This clone was seen a few times. V usage is TRBV29-1 and J usage is TRBJ2-5, with D unclear. CDR1 is SQVTM, CDR2 ANQGSEA, per germline. The CDR3 extends over 10 amino acids. The ends were cut back, 5 bases at V and 4 bases at J, with 5 bases in the middle. The CDR3 protein is CSVSSETQYF. CDR3 sequence (DNA): TGCAGCGTTTCTTCAGAGACCCAGTACTTC.

The chain combines TRBV7-3 with TRBJ2-2; no clear D gene. Deletions cut 6 bases from V and 6 bases from J, with 11 bases between. CDR3 length: 13 amino acids. In germline, CDR1 is SGHTA, CDR2 FQGTGA. CDR3 nucleotides: TGTGCCAGCAGGGGCAACTTGGCCGGGGAGCTGTTTTTT. Translation gives CASRGNLAGELFF. Full variable domain (missing parts from reference TRBV7-3 and TRBJ2-2): GAGVSQTPSNKVTEKGKYVELRCDPISGHTALYWYRQSLGQGPEFLIYFQGTGAADDSGLPNDRFFAVRPEGSVSTLKIQRTERGDSAVYLCASRGNLAGELFFGEGSRLTVL.

The chain's CDR3 is CASSQDWDRETQYF. CDR3 DNA sequence: TGTGCCAGCAGCCAAGATTGGGACAGGGAGACCCAGTACTTC. The gene calls are TRBV14 and TRBJ2-5; TRBD1 matches at 8 bases. The CDR3 loop spans 14 amino acids. The germline gives CDR1 SGHDN, CDR2 FVKESK. Unmatched junction bases numbered 2, after V lost 0 bases and J lost 5 bases.

This clone was recorded a few times. This chain uses TRBV28 with TRBJ1-3; TRBD1 matches 8 bases. Germline V gene lookup returns CDR1 MDHEN and CDR2 SYDVKM. Germline trimming cut 6 bases from V and 1 base from J; bases unmatched to any gene: 8. The CDR3 runs 16 residues. The CDR3 is CASRPGTGRSGNTIYF. Here the CDR3 DNA reads TGTGCCAGCAGGCCCGGGACAGGCCGTTCTGGAAACACCATATATTTT.

As for this clone: A much more abundant neighbour one base away suggests this may be a read error. This specimen includes other DNA sequences encoding the same CDR3. The chain uses TRBV10-2 and TRBJ2-7; D is possibly TRBD1 or TRBD2 (5 bases each). This CDR3 region has 15 residues. Trimming removed 8 bases at V and 0 bases at J, with 17 bases between. The V gene's germline CDR1 is WSHSY and CDR2 SAAADI. Written as DNA, the CDR3 is TGCGCCAGCGGGGGAATCTGGGGAAACTCCTACGAGCAGTACTTC. Protein product: CASGGIWGNSYEQYF.

The chain employs TRBV9 and TRBJ2-1, with D possibly matching TRBD2 (6 bases). Trimming removed 4 bases at V and 3 bases at J, with 8 bases between. The CDR3 sequence is 13 residues long. In germline, CDR1 is SGDLS, CDR2 YYNGEE. CDR3 residues: CASSPEGYNEQFF. CDR3 bases: TGTGCCAGCAGCCCGGAGGGCTACAATGAGCAGTTCTTC.

The V and J genes are TRBV7-9 and TRBJ1-4, with a tentative D call TRBD1 (5 bases). V was trimmed by 1 base and J by 2 bases, leaving 14 bases between them. The CDR3 extends over 17 amino acids. Germline CDR1 and CDR2: SEHNR and FQNEAQ (reference sequence). The CDR3 reads CASSLGIYDSTNEKLFF. The CDR3 nucleotides read TGTGCCAGCAGCTTAGGAATCTACGACAGCACTAATGAAAAACTGTTTTTT.